What follows describes a single T cell receptor beta chain. The antigen remains undetermined. The data stem from a study of cytomegalovirus exposure and HLA in healthy donors. Study information: T cells numbering approximately 170 million yielded some 100 million unique TCR beta sequences in an earlier analysis.

PCR used 60 Vbeta primers and 13 Jbeta primers. Some clones are missing from TCRdb's copy, which holds only in-frame ones; the method was immunoSEQ multiplex PCR. Altogether about 110,000 clones are present, 86% being singletons, with the ten largest covering more than 1.5%. Germline CDR1 MNHEY, CDR2 SMNVEV (reference sequence). The CDR3 consists of 15 residues. Germline trimming cut 7 bases from V and 7 bases from J; bases unmatched to any gene: 10. The study's findings and limits: As a later analysis showed, a missense DCLRE1C variant was linked to trimming of TCR beta V- and J-genes. Association of about 17,000 TCR beta sequences with HLA alleles was found at 0.05 false discovery rate in a later analysis. The authors assumed roughly uniform sequencing depth across donors for presence/absence analyses.

This sequence was found in a man aged 40-55 years in good health and CMV-seronegative. The chain employs TRBV27 and TRBJ1-4; TRBD1 aligns across 9 bases. The sample taken for sequencing was PBMCs. CDR3 DNA sequence: TGTGCCAGCACCTCTGGACAGGGGACGGGTGAAAAACTGTTTTTT. Encoded protein: CASTSGQGTGEKLFF.